Listed below are T cell receptor beta chains from one sample, sequenced in a study of blood T cell repertoires in COVID-19. TCRdb's table, derived via immunoSEQ multiplex PCR, lists solely in-frame clones and lacks some. The table shows about 370,000 clones, with 75% to 90% occurring only once. The sequencing input was PBMCs or T cells enriched from blood (not recorded which). These receptors all stem from a man in his late teens or twenties who had recovered from COVID-19. Both conserved end residues are part of each CDR3. Fields, in order: V gene, D gene, clone size, J gene, CDR3 protein, CDR3 DNA. D genes are given only for firm matches. Clone size is stated in some rows and not others, as once, few, many or a class when expanded.

>TRBV21-1|-|-|TRBJ1-2
CASSTHCTGHYGYTF
TGTGCCAGCAGCACTCATTGCACAGGCCACTATGGCTACACCTTC
>TRBV21-1|-|-|TRBJ1-1
CASSKGTTNTEAFF
TGTGCCAGCAGCAAAGGGACAACGAACACTGAAGCTTTCTTT
>TRBV2|-|-|TRBJ2-2
CARNTQGTGELFF
TGTGCCAGGAATACGCAGGGAACCGGGGAGCTGTTTTTT
>TRBV19|TRBD1|-|TRBJ1-1
CASTTGGWGTEAFF
TGTGCCAGCACCACAGGGGGCTGGGGGACTGAAGCTTTCTTT
>TRBV4-1|TRBD1|-|TRBJ1-2
CASSPQTGGGQGYTF
TGCGCCAGCAGCCCACAGACAGGGGGCGGTCAGGGCTACACCTTC
>TRBV4-1|-|-|TRBJ1-1
CASSQDRLTEAFF
TGCGCCAGCAGCCAAGACAGGTTGACTGAAGCTTTCTTT
>TRBV29-1|-|-|TRBJ1-2
CSVVVGATYGYTF
TGCAGCGTTGTGGTAGGGGCGACGTATGGCTACACCTTC
>TRBV6-2/TRBV6-3|TRBD2|-|TRBJ2-5
CASSTGLAGAYF
TGTGCCAGCAGCACCGGACTAGCGGGAGCATACTTC
>TRBV15|-|-|TRBJ1-3
CATSRGGPGNTIYF
TGTGCCACCAGCAGAGGGGGCCCTGGAAACACCATATATTTT
>TRBV4-1|-|-|TRBJ1-3
CASSQGRQVPNTIYF
TGCGCCAGCAGCCAAGGGCGACAGGTCCCGAACACCATATATTTT
>TRBV19|TRBD1|-|TRBJ2-6
CASSPGTGLTGANVLTF
TGTGCCAGTAGTCCTGGGACAGGGTTAACTGGGGCCAACGTCCTGACTTTC
>TRBV2|-|-|TRBJ2-7
CASRHRDNSYEQYF
TGTGCCAGCAGGCACCGGGACAACTCCTACGAGCAGTACTTC
>TRBV19|TRBD1|-|TRBJ2-7
CASSTRQGVNEQYF
TGTGCCAGTAGTACTCGACAGGGGGTAAACGAGCAGTACTTC
>TRBV4-3|-|-|TRBJ2-7
CASSQDRWSREQYF
TGCGCCAGCAGCCAAGATCGATGGAGTCGCGAGCAGTACTTC
>TRBV2|-|-|TRBJ1-2
CASSEDRDYGYTF
TGTGCCAGCAGTGAAGACAGAGATTATGGCTACACCTTC
>TRBV9|-|-|TRBJ2-7
CASSVEPYPSSYEQYF
TGTGCCAGCAGCGTAGAACCCTACCCTAGCTCCTACGAGCAGTACTTC
>TRBV19|TRBD1|-|TRBJ1-5
CASSRQGQPQHF
TGTGCCAGTAGTAGACAGGGACAGCCCCAGCATTTT
>TRBV3-1/TRBV3-2|-|-|TRBJ2-5
CASSQDPGLTLNF
TGTGCCAGCAGCCAAGATCCTGGACTCACGCTTAACTTC
>TRBV7-9|-|-|TRBJ1-2
CASSSSPPYGYTF
TGTGCCAGCAGCTCGAGTCCACCCTATGGCTACACCTTC
>TRBV3-1/TRBV3-2|-|-|TRBJ1-6
CASSPGGRSRLHF
TGTGCCAGCAGCCCTGGAGGACGCAGCCGGCTCCACTTT
>TRBV29-1|TRBD1|-|TRBJ1-1
CSGRQGVMTEAFF
TGCAGCGGCCGACAGGGAGTGATGACTGAAGCTTTCTTT
>TRBV7-3|TRBD2|-|TRBJ2-2
CASSLLGLGLVGTGELFF
TGTGCCAGCAGCTTACTGGGTTTAGGACTAGTAGGCACCGGGGAGCTGTTTTTT
>TRBV9|TRBD2|-|TRBJ2-5
CASSVTSGVQETQYF
TGTGCCAGCAGCGTGACTAGCGGGGTCCAAGAGACCCAGTACTTC
>TRBV5-5|-|-|TRBJ1-1
CASSLTDTEAFF
TGTGCCAGCAGCTTAACAGACACTGAAGCTTTCTTT
>TRBV18|-|-|TRBJ2-1
CASSRGVNFDRSNEQFF
TGTGCCAGCTCAAGAGGTGTAAATTTTGACCGTTCCAATGAGCAGTTCTTC
>TRBV7-2|-|-|TRBJ2-1
CASSLRAGAGNTLEQFF
TGTGCCAGCAGCTTAAGGGCGGGGGCCGGCAATACACTTGAGCAGTTCTTC
>TRBV5-1|TRBD1|-|TRBJ2-7
CASSLEGTGFLKQYF
TGCGCCAGCAGCTTGGAGGGGACAGGGTTTCTCAAGCAGTACTTC
>TRBV11-3|-|-|TRBJ2-2
CASSRDTYELFF
TGTGCCAGCAGCCGAGACACCTACGAGCTGTTTTTT
>TRBV6-5|-|-|TRBJ1-1
CASSSQGRTEAFF
TGTGCCAGCAGCTCACAGGGCCGTACTGAAGCTTTCTTT
>TRBV5-1|TRBD2|-|TRBJ2-1
CASSLGRGYNEQFF
TGCGCCAGCAGCTTGGGGCGGGGGTACAATGAGCAGTTCTTC
>TRBV29-1|-|-|TRBJ2-3
CSVDGGRDTQYF
TGCAGCGTTGACGGGGGAAGGGATACGCAGTATTTT
>TRBV25-1|-|-|TRBJ1-2
CASSEYSGGQGKKGYTF
TGTGCCAGCAGTGAATATTCCGGTGGTCAGGGGAAAAAGGGCTACACCTTC
>TRBV7-9|TRBD1|once|TRBJ2-7
CASSYGQGSLEQYF
TGTGCCAGCAGCTACGGACAGGGTTCCCTCGAGCAGTACTTC
>TRBV7-3|-|-|TRBJ1-1
CASSLRPRQTKAFF
TGTGCCAGCAGCTTAAGGCCTCGCCAGACTAAAGCTTTCTTT
>TRBV4-3|-|-|TRBJ2-7
CASSQDFRGYEQYF
TGCGCCAGCAGCCAAGATTTTCGGGGGTACGAGCAGTACTTC
>TRBV5-1|-|once|TRBJ1-3
CASSLTMAAGNTIYF
TGCGCCAGCAGCCTGACTATGGCGGCCGGAAACACCATATATTTT
>TRBV18|-|-|TRBJ2-7
CASSPPADNYEQYF
TGTGCCAGCTCACCACCGGCGGACAACTACGAGCAGTACTTC
>TRBV6-5|-|-|TRBJ1-6
CASHRQAYNSPLHF
TGTGCCAGCCATAGACAGGCGTATAATTCACCCCTCCACTTT
>TRBV11-2|-|-|TRBJ1-1
CASSLGLNTEAFF
TGTGCCAGCTCCTTGGGCCTGAACACTGAAGCTTTCTTT
>TRBV6-5|TRBD1|-|TRBJ1-3
CASSYFRDRGGDTIYF
TGTGCCAGCAGTTACTTCCGGGACAGGGGAGGGGACACCATATATTTT
>TRBV2|TRBD2|few|TRBJ2-5
CASKHSGSQETQYF
TGTGCCAGCAAACATAGCGGGAGCCAAGAGACCCAGTACTTC
>TRBV5-1|TRBD2|-|TRBJ2-5
CASRGGIETQYF
TGCGCCAGTAGGGGAGGGATAGAGACCCAGTACTTC
>TRBV28|-|-|TRBJ1-1
CASTLSQNTEAFF
TGTGCCAGCACACTATCACAGAACACTGAAGCTTTCTTT
>TRBV4-1|TRBD2|-|TRBJ2-1
CASSLRTSGSTHNEQFF
TGCGCCAGCAGTCTTAGGACTAGCGGGAGTACCCACAATGAGCAGTTCTTC